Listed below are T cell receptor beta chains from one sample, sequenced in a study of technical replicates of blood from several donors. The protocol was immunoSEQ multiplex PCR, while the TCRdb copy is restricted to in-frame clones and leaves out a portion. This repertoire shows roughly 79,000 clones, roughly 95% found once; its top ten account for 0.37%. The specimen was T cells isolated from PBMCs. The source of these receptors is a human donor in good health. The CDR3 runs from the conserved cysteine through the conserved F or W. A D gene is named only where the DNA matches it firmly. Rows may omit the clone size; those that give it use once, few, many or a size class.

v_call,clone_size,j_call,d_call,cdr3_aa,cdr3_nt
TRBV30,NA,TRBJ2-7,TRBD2,CAVASGRAGRGSYEQYF,TGTGCTGTCGCTAGCGGGAGAGCCGGGAGGGGTTCCTACGAGCAGTACTTC
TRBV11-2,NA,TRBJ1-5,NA,CASSLGGPNQPQHF,TGTGCCAGCAGCTTAGGTGGCCCAAATCAGCCCCAGCATTTT
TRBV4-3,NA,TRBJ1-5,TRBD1,CASSQAARGGNQPQHF,TGCGCCAGCAGCCAAGCGGCCAGGGGGGGCAATCAGCCCCAGCATTTT
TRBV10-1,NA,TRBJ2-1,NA,CASSEIGSSYNEQFF,TGCGCCAGCAGTGAAATAGGGAGCTCCTACAATGAGCAGTTCTTC
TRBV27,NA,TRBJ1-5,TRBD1,CASTRTGGDQPQHF,TGTGCCAGCACCAGGACAGGGGGCGATCAGCCCCAGCATTTT
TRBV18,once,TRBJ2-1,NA,CASSLNRQESNEQFF,TGTGCCAGCTCACTTAATCGACAGGAGTCGAATGAGCAGTTCTTC
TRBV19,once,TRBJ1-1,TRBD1,CASSAGTEGRGTEAFF,TGTGCCAGTAGTGCGGGGACAGAGGGTAGGGGCACTGAAGCTTTCTTT
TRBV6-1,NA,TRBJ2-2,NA,CASSEIGRVNTGELFF,TGTGCCAGCAGTGAAATAGGCAGGGTGAACACCGGGGAGCTGTTTTTT
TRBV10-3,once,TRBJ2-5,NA,CAISIQETQYF,TGTGCCATCAGTATACAAGAGACCCAGTACTTC
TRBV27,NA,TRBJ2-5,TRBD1,CASSFYLRDRALFGETQYF,TGTGCCAGCAGTTTTTACCTCCGAGACAGGGCACTTTTCGGGGAGACCCAGTACTTC
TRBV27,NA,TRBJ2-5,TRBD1,CASSNRGRGSETQYF,TGTGCCAGCAGTAACAGGGGGCGCGGTTCGGAGACCCAGTACTTC
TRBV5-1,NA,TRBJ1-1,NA,CASSLGSGTTEAFF,TGCGCCAGCAGCTTGGGCTCAGGCACCACTGAAGCTTTCTTT
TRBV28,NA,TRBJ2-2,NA,CASSPGHWNTGELFF,TGTGCCAGCTCTCCGGGACATTGGAACACCGGGGAGCTGTTTTTT
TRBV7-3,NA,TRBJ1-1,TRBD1,CASSRDRVTEAFF,TGTGCCAGCAGCAGGGACAGGGTTACTGAAGCTTTCTTT
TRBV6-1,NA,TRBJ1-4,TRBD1,CASSEGERGREKLFF,TGTGCCAGCAGTGAAGGTGAGAGGGGGCGTGAAAAACTGTTTTTT
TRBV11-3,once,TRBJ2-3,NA,CASSLGDSFGDTQYF,TGTGCCAGCAGCTTAGGAGACAGTTTCGGTGATACGCAGTATTTT
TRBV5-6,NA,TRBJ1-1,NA,CASSLAAGTEAFF,TGTGCCAGCAGCCTCGCCGCGGGAACTGAAGCTTTCTTT
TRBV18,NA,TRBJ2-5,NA,CASSPGVQETQYF,TGTGCCAGCTCCCCGGGGGTACAAGAGACCCAGTACTTC
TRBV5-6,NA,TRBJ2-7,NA,CASSLASGIYEQYF,TGTGCCAGCAGCTTGGCTTCCGGGATCTACGAGCAGTACTTC
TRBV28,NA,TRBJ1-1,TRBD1,CASLKPGQALNTEAFF,TGTGCCAGCCTAAAGCCCGGACAGGCGTTGAACACTGAAGCTTTCTTT
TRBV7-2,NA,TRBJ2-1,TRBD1,CASSLDTTGGHNEQFF,TGTGCCAGCAGCTTAGACACAACAGGGGGACACAATGAGCAGTTCTTC
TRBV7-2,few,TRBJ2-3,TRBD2,CASSPSGRARDTQYF,TGTGCCAGCAGCCCCAGCGGGAGGGCCAGAGATACGCAGTATTTT
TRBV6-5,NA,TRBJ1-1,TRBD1,CASSDREVGPEAFF,TGTGCCAGCAGTGACAGGGAAGTGGGGCCTGAAGCTTTCTTT
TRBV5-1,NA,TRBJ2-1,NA,CASSLEGLEQFF,TGCGCCAGCAGCTTGGAGGGGCTTGAGCAGTTCTTC
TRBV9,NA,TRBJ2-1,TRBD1,CASSPSGTDYNEQFF,TGTGCCAGCAGCCCCTCCGGGACAGACTACAATGAGCAGTTCTTC
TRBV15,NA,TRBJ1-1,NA,CATSREGGNRPFLMNTEAFF,TGTGCCACCAGCAGAGAGGGAGGGAACCGCCCGTTCCTGATGAACACTGAAGCTTTCTTT
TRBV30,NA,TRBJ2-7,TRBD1,CAWSGDRGTEQYF,TGTGCCTGGAGTGGGGACAGGGGTACCGAGCAGTACTTC
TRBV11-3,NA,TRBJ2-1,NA,CASSLNYYNEQFF,TGTGCCAGCAGCTTAAACTACTACAATGAGCAGTTCTTC
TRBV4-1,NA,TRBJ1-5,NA,CASSQETQASNQPQHF,TGCGCCAGCAGCCAAGAAACGCAGGCTAGCAATCAGCCCCAGCATTTT
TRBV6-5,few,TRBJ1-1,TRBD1,CANYDRESTEAFF,TGTGCCAACTATGACAGGGAAAGCACTGAAGCTTTCTTT
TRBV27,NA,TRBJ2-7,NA,CASSPYRVGYEQYF,TGTGCCAGCAGTCCCTACAGGGTGGGCTACGAGCAGTACTTC
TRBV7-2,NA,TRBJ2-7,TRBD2,CASSSGLAGDYEQYF,TGTGCCAGCAGCTCGGGACTAGCGGGAGACTACGAGCAGTACTTC
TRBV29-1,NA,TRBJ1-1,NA,CIPWRERNTEAFF,TGCATCCCCTGGCGGGAAAGGAACACTGAAGCTTTCTTT
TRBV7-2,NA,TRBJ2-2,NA,CASSWGLSGGELFF,TGTGCCAGCAGCTGGGGCCTAAGTGGCGGGGAGCTGTTTTTT
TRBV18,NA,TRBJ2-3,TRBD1,CASSPPDRGRTDTQYF,TGTGCCAGCTCACCACCGGACAGGGGGCGCACAGATACGCAGTATTTT
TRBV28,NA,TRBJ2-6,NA,CASSLNYGSSGANVLTF,TGTGCCAGCAGTCTGAACTACGGGAGCTCTGGGGCCAACGTCCTGACTTTC
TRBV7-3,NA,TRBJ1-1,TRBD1,CASSNSGQGFGAFF,TGTGCCAGCAGCAACTCGGGACAGGGGTTCGGAGCTTTCTTT